This T cell receptor beta chain comes out of a study of Graves' ophthalmopathy and Graves' hyperthyroidism. Study summary: Over 18 months of follow-up, stable hyperthyroidism required that no ophthalmopathy appear.

Germline loops: CDR1 SNHLY, CDR2 FYNNEI. The CDR3 spans 14 residues. V was cut by 8 bases and J by 6 bases, with 19 bases left in between. RNA transcripts served as template for amplifying TCR beta CDR3 sequences. After a first-round RT-PCR with HTBI primers, a second-round multiplex PCR was run. MiXCR was run by TCRdb on the multiplex PCR reads, yielding one entry per CDR3 protein. The table has 500,000 to 600,000 distinct CDR3 sequences, approximately 35% seen once. Sequencing was carried out using peripheral blood or thyroid tissue (not recorded which). The rearrangement uses TRBV2 and TRBJ1-2; perhaps TRBD1 as D (6 bases). The clonotype was recovered from an adult man with Graves' hyperthyroidism. The chain's CDR3 is CASSGQLGIHGYTF. CDR3 sequence (DNA): TGTGCCAGCTCCGGACAGTTGGGTATCCATGGCTACACCTTC.